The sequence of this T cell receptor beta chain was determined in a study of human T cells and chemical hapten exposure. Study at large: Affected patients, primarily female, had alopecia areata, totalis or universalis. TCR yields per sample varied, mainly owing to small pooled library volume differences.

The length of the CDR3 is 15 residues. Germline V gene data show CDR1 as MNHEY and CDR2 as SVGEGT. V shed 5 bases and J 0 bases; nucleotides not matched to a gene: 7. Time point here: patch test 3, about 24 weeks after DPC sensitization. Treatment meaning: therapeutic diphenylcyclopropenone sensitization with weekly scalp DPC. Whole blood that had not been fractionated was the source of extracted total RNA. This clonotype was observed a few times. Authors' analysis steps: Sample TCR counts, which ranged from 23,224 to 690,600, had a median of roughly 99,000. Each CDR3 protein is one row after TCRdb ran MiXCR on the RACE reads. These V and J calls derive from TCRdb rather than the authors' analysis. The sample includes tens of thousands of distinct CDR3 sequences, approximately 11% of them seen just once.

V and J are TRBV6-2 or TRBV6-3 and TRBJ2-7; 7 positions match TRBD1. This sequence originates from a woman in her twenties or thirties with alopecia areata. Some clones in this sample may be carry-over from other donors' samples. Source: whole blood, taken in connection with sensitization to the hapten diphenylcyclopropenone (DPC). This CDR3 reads CASSEPGQYSYEQYF. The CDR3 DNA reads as TGTGCCAGCAGTGAACCGGGACAGTACTCCTACGAGCAGTACTTC.